The clone carrying this TCR beta chain was observed a few times. The antigen is unknown. The data are from a study of beta chain features in type 1 diabetes. About the study: Sorted cells numbering around 100,000,000 were examined across all samples.

Study-level results: Within each of all four CD4+ subsets, Type 1 diabetes patients had TCRB CDR3s that were moderately but significantly shorter.

Reverse transcribing all isolated RNA meant expressed TCRB transcripts were sequenced. Libraries were prepared by immunoSEQ multiplex PCR; TCRdb keeps only in-frame clonotypes and omits some of them. This sample has 600,000 to 700,000 clones, with approximately 13% found just once. Naive, central memory, regulatory and stem cell-like memory cells within the CD4+ compartment were sorted using CD45RO/CCR7/CD25/CD127/CD95/CD27. This receptor was identified in a man aged 30-40 years with type 1 diabetes. Sequencing was performed on naive CD4+ T cells from blood.

This CDR3 is CAWWGYNNEQFF. Written as DNA, the CDR3 is TGTGCCTGGTGGGGTTACAACAATGAGCAGTTCTTC. V is TRBV30 and J is TRBJ2-1; D is uncertain. The CDR3 runs 12 residues. V lost 5 bases and J 5 bases, leaving 10 bases between the germline ends. Germline CDR1 reads GTSNPN; CDR2 reads SVGIG (reference sequence).